The rows below give T cell receptor beta chains drawn from one sample of a study of CXCR3-negative and CXCR3-positive naive CD8 T cells. TCRdb derives one entry per CDR3 protein from the 5' RACE reads, leaving out DNA. The sample features some 150,000 distinct CDR3 sequences, with under 0.5% in its top ten. Sequencing was performed on naive CXCR3+ CD8+ T cells from blood. The receptor source for this set is a human donor in good health. Some clones in this sample may be carry-over from other donors' samples. The CDR3 runs from the conserved cysteine through the conserved F or W. The order of the fields is J gene, V gene, CDR3 protein.

TRBJ1-1,TRBV4-1,CASSPGQMNTEAFF
TRBJ2-5,TRBV28,CASSFGSWETQYF
TRBJ1-6,TRBV7-9,CASSASGTGIGTLHF
TRBJ2-3,TRBV12-3/TRBV12-4,CASRDKAGITDTQYF
TRBJ2-7,TRBV7-9,CASSLDIDSYEQYF
TRBJ1-3,TRBV29-1,CSVWTGDSGNTIYF
TRBJ2-5,TRBV7-7,CASSLAPGFQETQYF
TRBJ2-7,TRBV29-1,CSVVEEGYEQYF
TRBJ2-1,TRBV20-1,CSESGGIKNNEQFF
TRBJ2-7,TRBV10-3,CAISEPSGQGENNPSYEQYF
TRBJ1-1,TRBV18,CASSSTSYRVTEAFF
TRBJ2-3,TRBV7-3,CASSLTGGGTDTQYF
TRBJ2-7,TRBV7-2,CASDTGTSDYEQYF
TRBJ2-1,TRBV7-8,CASSLGRMTNNEQFF
TRBJ2-3,TRBV19,CASSIFTSGKTDTQYF
TRBJ2-2,TRBV12-2,CASRPRDKNTGELFF
TRBJ1-1,TRBV10-1,CASSEGTVTEAFF
TRBJ2-1,TRBV9,CASSGPRTGGPHEQFF